This TCR beta chain was profiled in a study of T cell repertoires in cytomegalovirus infection. Study at large: Carrying CMV and the relevant HLA type showed in public TCR beta signatures. General study points: The study identified carriers of CMV plus the relevant HLA from cumulative public TCR beta family frequency. The ex vivo response showed dominance by HLA-C-restricted CMV-specific TCR beta clonotypes.

This clonotype was detected many times. Its specificity is not known. Germline CDR1 SGHAT, CDR2 FQNNGV. V was cut by 5 bases and J by 6 bases, with 14 bases left in between. The CDR3 length is 14 residues. MiXCR was run by TCRdb on the reads, yielding one entry per CDR3 protein. The repertoire holds fewer than 300,000 distinct CDR3 sequences, with around 25% as singletons. This chain connects TRBV11-2 to TRBJ1-5, with D possibly TRBD1 on 5 matching bases. The sample taken for sequencing was PBMCs. This receptor was identified in a human donor in good health (CMV status not recorded). Some clones in this sample may be carry-over from other donors' samples. The DNA for the CDR3 is TGTGCCAGCAGCGTGGACATTGTCGCTCAGCCCCAGCATTTT. Translated, it gives CASSVDIVAQPQHF. The entire variable domain, with the rest obtained from reference TRBV11-2 and TRBJ1-5, is as follows: EAGVAQSPRYKIIEKRQSVAFWCNPISGHATLYWYQQILGQGPKLLIQFQNNGVVDDSQLPKDRFSAERLKGVDSTLKIQPAKLEDSAVYLCASSVDIVAQPQHFGDGTRLSIL.